The clone carrying this T cell receptor beta chain appeared a few times. CDR1 is MGHRA and CDR2 is YSYEKL in the germline V gene. The CDR3 totals 17 residues. These data are taken from a study of blood T cells in healthy people across ages. Primed by a sample-barcoded 5' primer and a J-beta primer mix, a second PCR proceeded for about 6 to 11 cycles. Using its own MiXCR run on the 5' RACE reads, TCRdb lists one record per CDR3 protein. The sample records some 760,000 distinct CDR3 sequences, roughly 25% being singletons. These data were likewise used in another study, on T cells of mothers and their children. According to that study: From each mother came over 8.5 million TCR beta CDR3 reads, and from each child came 2.5 million to 3 million. In unrelated and related pairs, TCR recombination output is shaped in a similar way by thymic selection.

The sequenced sample was blood. This rearrangement joins TRBV4-1 to TRBJ2-5, with 11 bases fitting TRBD1. TRBJ2-1 matches the DNA end more closely, so the J call is doubtful. This TCR was sampled from a boy aged 5-17 years in good health. The CDR3: CASSHNPRGTGGNEQFF. CDR3 sequence (DNA): TGCGCCAGCAGCCACAACCCGAGGGGGACAGGGGGCAATGAGCAGTTCTTC.